This TCR beta chain was identified during a study of T cell repertoires in cytomegalovirus infection (dated 2019 in TCRdb). In the study overall: The peptide stimulations were aimed at well-studied HLA-B-restricted epitopes as well as recently identified HLA-C-restricted CMV epitopes, whose presentation resists viral immunomodulation. Donor HLA type was relevant to the analysis, as public TCR beta signatures indicated carriage of CMV infection together with the matching HLA type. Results the study describes overall, beyond this receptor: The ex vivo response was dominated by HLA-C-restricted CMV-specific TCR beta clonotypes, and the single most frequent clonotype in two of eight donors was supplied by these HLA-C-restricted clonotypes. Carriers of CMV infection plus the relevant HLA type were discriminated by the cumulative frequency of public TCR beta family members in the study cohort and in an independent approximately 400-donor cohort.

Reading the label with the study, this specimen's treatment or condition is: in vitro stimulation with specific CMV peptide epitopes to enrich CMV-specific T cells. This clonotype was seen ten or more times. Which antigen it targets is not known. The record has no base qualities; no much larger clone is one base away. Sequencing took place on an Illumina HiSeq 1500. The public reads were run again by TCRdb, first through fastp at Q25 and then through MiXCR, and only productive beta chains were kept. Rows with a matching CDR3 protein are joined into one entry that keeps the most common DNA and genes. This sample gives 40,000 to 55,000 distinct CDR3 sequences in total; 20% to 25% of them show up just once. Approximately 90% of the sample goes to the ten largest clones. CDR1 and CDR2 (SGHTA, FQGNSA) derive from the germline V gene. The CDR3 sequence holds 14 residues, the cysteine and phenylalanine included. Solely the CDR3 DNA is kept, with 42 bases framed from the first base. The germline ends are 11 bases apart after V is trimmed by 5 bases and J by 3 bases.

The TCR comes from a human donor in good health (CMV status not recorded). Some clones in this sample may be carry-over from other donors' samples. The rearrangement combines TRBV7-2 with TRBJ1-5; the D gene is not confidently resolved. The material was CD8+ T cells from cultured PBMCs, obtained from culture after CMV antigen stimulation. The DNA sequence is as follows: TGTGCCAGCAGCCTTGAGAAGGACAATCAGCCCCAGCATTTT. Its product reads: CASSLEKDNQPQHF.